This T cell receptor beta chain was captured by sequencing in a study of T cells after posttransplantation cyclophosphamide. The study's findings and limits: Skin or GI-infiltrating T cells shared few TRB sequences with blood. Recipient CMV seropositivity and CMV reactivation strongly tracked TRB clonality. Donor-recipient repertoire similarity was low at 1-2 months, rising over year one.

The naive gate required viable CD3+CD4+ or CD3+CD8+ cells with CCR7+CD45RA+CD45RO-CD95-CD27+CD28+ phenotype. Generated by immunoSEQ multiplex PCR, the TCRdb table keeps only in-frame clones and is missing some. The data hold about 32,000 clones, with roughly 90% observed a single time. Comments on this clone: The target antigen is unknown.

The material sequenced was naive CD4+ T cells sorted from blood. This clonotype was obtained from a young man in good health and a related stem cell transplant donor.

The CDR3 here is CASKENYEQYF. CDR3 DNA: TGTGCCAGCAAGGAGAATTACGAGCAGTACTTC. The rearrangement uses TRBV2 and TRBJ2-7; D unclear. Trimming cost V 7 bases and J 4 bases, with 8 bases left between them. CDR3 length equals 11 residues. The germline V gene has CDR1 SNHLY and CDR2 FYNNEI.